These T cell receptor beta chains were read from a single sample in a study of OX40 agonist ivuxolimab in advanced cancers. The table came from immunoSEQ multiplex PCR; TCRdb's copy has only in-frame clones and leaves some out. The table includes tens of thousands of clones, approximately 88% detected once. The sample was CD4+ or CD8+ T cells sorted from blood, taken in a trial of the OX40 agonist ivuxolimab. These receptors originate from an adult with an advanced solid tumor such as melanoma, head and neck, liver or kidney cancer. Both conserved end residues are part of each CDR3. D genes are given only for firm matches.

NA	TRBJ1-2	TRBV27	CASSQGSGYTF
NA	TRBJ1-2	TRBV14	CASSYSSSYYGYTF
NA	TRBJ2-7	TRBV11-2	CASSLWALTALTYEQYF
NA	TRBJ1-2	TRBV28	CASSPPQGTGGNYGYTF
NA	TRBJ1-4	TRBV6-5	CASSYGGRFNEKLFF
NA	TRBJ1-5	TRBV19	CASSSGGGENQPQHF
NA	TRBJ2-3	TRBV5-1	CASSPGVGWDTQYF
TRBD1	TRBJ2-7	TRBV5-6	CASSMGTGSYEQYF
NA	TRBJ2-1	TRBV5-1	CASSPVVSYNEQFF
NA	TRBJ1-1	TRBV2	CASREAGGERMNTEAFF
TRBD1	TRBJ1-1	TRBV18	CASSLRQGMNTEAFF
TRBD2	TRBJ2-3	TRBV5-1	CATYGLAGDTQYF
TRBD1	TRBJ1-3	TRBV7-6	CASSLQDRGYDTIYF
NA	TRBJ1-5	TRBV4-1	CASSPWGGKVQPQHF
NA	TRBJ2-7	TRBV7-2	CASSLGSAHEQYF
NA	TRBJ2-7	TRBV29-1	CSVEAVGSFSYEQYF
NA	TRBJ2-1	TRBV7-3	CASSFNGAGTYNEQFF
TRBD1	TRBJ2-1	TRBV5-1	CASSFGTEDNEQFF
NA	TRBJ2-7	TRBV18	CASSPPARVSYEQYF
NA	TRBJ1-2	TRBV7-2	CASSPGMYGYTF
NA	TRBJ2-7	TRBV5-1	CASSLRQDSYEQYF
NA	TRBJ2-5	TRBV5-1	CASSSTVNQETQYF
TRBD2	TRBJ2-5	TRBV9	CASSVAGGTTGTQYF
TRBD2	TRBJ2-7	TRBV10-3	CAISRGLAGDTPYEQYF
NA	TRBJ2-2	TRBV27	CASSPRVRNTGELFF
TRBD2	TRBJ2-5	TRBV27	CASSLMAGTSVETQYF
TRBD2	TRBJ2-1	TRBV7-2	CASSPRERGLNEQFF
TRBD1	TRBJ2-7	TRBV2	CASSPLTGVEQYF
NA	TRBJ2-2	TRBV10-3	CAISEANTGELFF
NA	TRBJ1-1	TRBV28	CASSFIPGGQGAFF
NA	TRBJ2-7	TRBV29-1	CSVEGQGSDYYEQYF
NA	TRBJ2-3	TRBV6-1	CASSETDLTAQYTDTQYF
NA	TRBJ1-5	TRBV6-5	CASSYSARTQPQHF
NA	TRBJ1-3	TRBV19	CASSIAGIGNTIYF
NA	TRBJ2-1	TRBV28	CASTLGGEQFF
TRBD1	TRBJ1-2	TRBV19	CASSIGNRDRRGYTF
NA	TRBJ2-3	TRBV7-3	CASSFGAGSTDTQYF
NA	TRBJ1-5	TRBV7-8	CASSLDPGVQPQHF
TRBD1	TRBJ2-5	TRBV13	CASSLWGTVQETQYF
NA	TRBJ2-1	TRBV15	CATSRGRGNEQFF
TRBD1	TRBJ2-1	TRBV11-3	CASSTDRGGEQFF
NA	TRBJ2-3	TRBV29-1	CSVEPDSPGVYF
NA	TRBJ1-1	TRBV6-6	CASSQGGTEAFF
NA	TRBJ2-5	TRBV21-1	CASSPPRASKETQYF
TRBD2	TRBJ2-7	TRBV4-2	CASRSETSDYEQYF
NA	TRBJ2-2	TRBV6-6	CASSYAGAGELFF
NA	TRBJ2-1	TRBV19	CASMGLSNEQFF
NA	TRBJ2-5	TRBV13	CASSLGYMETQYF
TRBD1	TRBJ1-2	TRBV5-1	CASSPWTGGGNGYTF
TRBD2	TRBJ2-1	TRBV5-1	CASSRWTSGSWLESYNEQFF
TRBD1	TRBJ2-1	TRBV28	CASSRRDRAYNEQFF
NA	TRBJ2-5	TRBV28	CASSRRTWGQKETQYF
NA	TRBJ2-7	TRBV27	CASRRGWGSYEQYF
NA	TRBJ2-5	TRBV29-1	CSPKRGAREPRKTQYF